This passage covers 12 T cell receptor beta chains from one sample sequenced in a study of blood T cell repertoires in COVID-19. Data came from immunoSEQ multiplex PCR; TCRdb stores just in-frame clones and leaves some out. The profile shows roughly 280,000 clones, around 93% of them singletons. Specimen: PBMCs or T cells enriched from blood (not recorded which). The source is a man aged 40-50 years who had been exposed to COVID-19.

The J gene is TRBJ2-1, the V gene TRBV29-1, with 10 bases aligning to TRBD2. V lost 6 bases and J lost 2; bases outside the gene matches: 7. Germline loops: CDR1 SQVTM, CDR2 ANQGSEA. The CDR3 is 15 residues long. The CDR3 DNA is TGCAGCGTAGGCACTAGCGGGGTACCCTACAATGAGCAGTTCTTC. Amino acid sequence: CSVGTSGVPYNEQFF.

The J gene is TRBJ1-2, the V gene TRBV6-6; D is ambiguous. The V gene's germline CDR1 is MNHNY and CDR2 SVGAGI (reference sequence). The CDR3 contains 13 residues. Trimming cost V 6 bases and J 4 bases, with 12 bases left between them. The CDR3 sequence is CASSRGQSYGYTF. CDR3 DNA sequence: TGTGCCAGCAGCCGCGGGCAGTCCTATGGCTACACCTTC.

This rearrangement joins TRBV2 to TRBJ1-3; D ambiguous. Between the trimmed V and J ends, which lost 6 bases and 0 bases, there was a span of 6 bases. The CDR3 runs to 13 residues. CDR1 and CDR2 (germline): SNHLY, FYNNEI. Here the CDR3 reads CASRGGSGNTIYF. The CDR3 DNA reads TGTGCCAGCAGAGGCGGCTCTGGAAACACCATATATTTT.

The V call is TRBV19, the J call TRBJ2-3; 10 bases agree with TRBD2. There are 14 residues in the CDR3. Germline assignment: CDR1 LNHDA and CDR2 SQIVND (reference sequence). Trimming removed 4 bases from V and 6 bases from J; junction bases left unmatched: 4. For the CDR3, the DNA is TGTGCCAGTAGTAAAGCGGGAGGGTGGGATACGCAGTATTTT. Its protein product is CASSKAGGWDTQYF. Filled out from reference TRBV19 and TRBJ2-3, the complete variable domain reads DGGITQSPKYLFRKEGQNVTLSCEQNLNHDAMYWYRQDPGQGLRLIYYSQIVNDFQKGDIAEGYSVSREKKESFPLTVTSAQKNPTAFYLCASSKAGGWDTQYFGPGTRLTVL.

The rearrangement uses TRBV6-1 and TRBJ2-2; D is ambiguous. CDR1 is MNHNS and CDR2 is SASEGT in the germline V gene. Trimming took 3 bases from V and 3 from J, leaving 8 bases between them. The CDR3 is made up of 14 amino acids. The CDR3 sequence is CASSDQHDTGELFF. DNA of the CDR3: TGTGCCAGCAGTGACCAACACGACACCGGGGAGCTGTTTTTT.

This clone has just one count. CDR3 DNA: TGTGCCAGTACCGATAGAGGGGGGACTACTTCCTACAATGAGCAGTTCTTC. Translating gives CASTDRGGTTSYNEQFF. The rearrangement links TRBV19 to TRBJ2-1, with D possibly being TRBD2 (7 bases). Germline lookup yields CDR1 LNHDA and CDR2 SQIVND (reference sequence). CDR3 length: 17 residues. V shed 7 bases and J shed 1 base, with 20 bases lying between them. Full variable domain (remainder filled in from reference TRBV19 and TRBJ2-1): DGGITQSPKYLFRKEGQNVTLSCEQNLNHDAMYWYRQDPGQGLRLIYYSQIVNDFQKGDIAEGYSVSREKKESFPLTVTSAQKNPTAFYLCASTDRGGTTSYNEQFFGPGTRLTVL.

The gene calls are TRBV29-1 and TRBJ2-5; 8 bases match TRBD1. The CDR3 is 15 residues long. Per the germline V gene, CDR1 is SQVTM and CDR2 is ANQGSEA. With V trimmed by 5 bases and J by 2 bases, 10 bases remained unmatched. The CDR3 DNA reads TGCAGCGTTTACGGAACAGGGGGAGATCAAGAGACCCAGTACTTC. Protein: CSVYGTGGDQETQYF.

This chain joins TRBV11-2 and TRBJ2-5, with D possibly matching TRBD2 (6 bases). This CDR3 contains 17 residues. CDR1 and CDR2 (germline): SGHAT, FQNNGV. V lost 5 bases to trimming and J lost 1 base, with 20 bases between them. Written as DNA, the CDR3 is TGTGCCAGCAGCCCTATCAGGAGGAGGGGACCCCAAGAGACCCAGTACTTC. It codes for CASSPIRRRGPQETQYF.

CDR3 loop: CASSQGWQETQYF. CDR3 nucleotides: TGTGCCAGCAGTCAGGGGTGGCAGGAGACCCAGTACTTC. The chain employs TRBV12-3 or TRBV12-4 and TRBJ2-5, with D maybe TRBD1 (6 bases). V lost 5 bases to trimming and J lost 5 bases, with 12 bases between them. The CDR3 runs to 13 residues.

The chain carries TRBV20-1 and TRBJ2-7; 8 nucleotides match TRBD1. Unmatched junction bases numbered 12, after V lost 3 bases and J lost 5 bases. The germline V gene has CDR1 DFQATT and CDR2 SNEGSKA (reference sequence). The CDR3 spans 15 residues. The CDR3 loop is CSASYGQGHRNEQYF. CDR3 in DNA: TGCAGTGCTAGTTATGGACAGGGACATAGGAACGAGCAGTACTTC.

The chain employs TRBV7-2 and TRBJ1-5; D remains unclear. The CDR3 runs to 15 residues. Germline V gene lookup returns CDR1 SGHTA and CDR2 FQGNSA. Between the trimmed V and J ends, which lost 6 bases and 2 bases, there was a span of 14 bases. The CDR3 sequence: CASSYSGGRNQPQHF. CDR3 coding DNA: TGTGCCAGCAGTTACAGCGGAGGGCGCAATCAGCCCCAGCATTTT.

The chain is built from TRBV6-5 and TRBJ2-7; D is perhaps TRBD1 (5 bases). CDR1 and CDR2 from the germline V gene are MNHEY and SVGAGI. V shed 2 bases and J shed 2 bases, with 10 bases lying between them. The CDR3 loop spans 14 amino acids. The CDR3 DNA sequence: TGTGCCAGCAGTTACGCGCAGGACACCTACGAGCAGTACTTC. It codes for CASSYAQDTYEQYF.